A selection of T cell receptor beta chains follows, all from one sample in a study of blood T cell repertoires in COVID-19. The protocol was immunoSEQ multiplex PCR, while the TCRdb copy is restricted to in-frame clones and leaves out a portion. The sample has roughly 90,000 clones, about 85% seen once. The specimen was peripheral blood. Receptor source: a man of 80 years or more with acute or convalescent COVID-19. Both conserved end residues are part of each CDR3. A D gene is named only where the DNA matches it firmly. Size tells how often a clone was seen (once, few, many) or the class of an expanded clone, and some rows leave it out.

cdr3_nt: TGTGCCACCAGTGCCGGGACTAGCGGGAGGACCTCCTACGAGCAGTACTTC; cdr3_aa: CATSAGTSGRTSYEQYF; d_call: TRBD2; clone_size: .; v_call: TRBV24-1; j_call: TRBJ2-7
cdr3_nt: TGTGCTAGCAGCTTAACTAGCGGTGGATTAGATACGCAGTATTTT; cdr3_aa: CASSLTSGGLDTQYF; d_call: TRBD2; clone_size: .; v_call: TRBV7-7; j_call: TRBJ2-3
cdr3_nt: TGTGCCAGCAAGAGACTAGCGGCCCAAGAGACCCAGTACTTC; cdr3_aa: CASKRLAAQETQYF; d_call: TRBD2; clone_size: .; v_call: TRBV7-6; j_call: TRBJ2-5
cdr3_nt: TGTGCCAGCAGTACGGGGACAGGCTCGTCTCTTGGAAACACCATATATTTT; cdr3_aa: CASSTGTGSSLGNTIYF; d_call: TRBD1; clone_size: .; v_call: TRBV2; j_call: TRBJ1-3
cdr3_nt: TGCGCCAGCAGCTTGGTGGGACAGGGGGTGAAACTGTTTTTT; cdr3_aa: CASSLVGQGVKLFF; d_call: TRBD1; clone_size: .; v_call: TRBV5-1; j_call: TRBJ1-4
cdr3_nt: TGTGCCAGTAGTTTACGTAGTAGCGGGATGTTGGAGACCCAGTACTTC; cdr3_aa: CASSLRSSGMLETQYF; d_call: TRBD2; clone_size: .; v_call: TRBV19; j_call: TRBJ2-5
cdr3_nt: TGTGCCAGCAGCGTAGCCGGACTAGCGGGAGCTGAGCAGTTCTTC; cdr3_aa: CASSVAGLAGAEQFF; d_call: TRBD2; clone_size: .; v_call: TRBV9; j_call: TRBJ2-1
cdr3_nt: TGTGCCAGCAGTGATAGCGGGAGAGGGGCAGATACGCAGTATTTT; cdr3_aa: CASSDSGRGADTQYF; d_call: TRBD2; clone_size: once; v_call: TRBV25-1; j_call: TRBJ2-3
cdr3_nt: TGTGCCAGTAGTATCAGGGCGTCTAGCACAGATACGCAGTATTTT; cdr3_aa: CASSIRASSTDTQYF; d_call: .; clone_size: .; v_call: TRBV19; j_call: TRBJ2-3
cdr3_nt: TGTGCCAGCAGCCTATCCGTCGGAATAGCGGGAGGCCACACCGGGGAGCTGTTTTTT; cdr3_aa: CASSLSVGIAGGHTGELFF; d_call: TRBD2; clone_size: .; v_call: TRBV4-2; j_call: TRBJ2-2
cdr3_nt: TGCAGCGTTAGTAGCGGGAAGGTGTACGAGCAGTACTTC; cdr3_aa: CSVSSGKVYEQYF; d_call: TRBD2; clone_size: .; v_call: TRBV29-1; j_call: TRBJ2-7
cdr3_nt: TGTGCCAGCAGCTTAGCGGCTTACGAGCAGTACTTC; cdr3_aa: CASSLAAYEQYF; d_call: .; clone_size: .; v_call: TRBV7-9; j_call: TRBJ2-7
cdr3_nt: TGTGCCAGCAGCCAAGGAGCGGGCGGGCGGAGCTCCTACGAGCAGTACTTC; cdr3_aa: CASSQGAGGRSSYEQYF; d_call: .; clone_size: .; v_call: TRBV4-2; j_call: TRBJ2-7
cdr3_nt: TGCGCCAGCAGCTTGTTGAGCGGGAGGGCTGAGGGCGAGCAGTACTTC; cdr3_aa: CASSLLSGRAEGEQYF; d_call: TRBD2; clone_size: .; v_call: TRBV5-1; j_call: TRBJ2-7
cdr3_nt: TGTGCCAGCAGCTTGGAGGGAGGGCACTATGGCTACACCTTC; cdr3_aa: CASSLEGGHYGYTF; d_call: .; clone_size: .; v_call: TRBV5-4; j_call: TRBJ1-2
cdr3_nt: TGTGCCAGCAGCCAAGTAGTCTCAACAGGAGCTTTCTTT; cdr3_aa: CASSQVVSTGAFF; d_call: .; clone_size: .; v_call: TRBV3-1/TRBV3-2; j_call: TRBJ1-1
cdr3_nt: TGTGCCAGCAGTGAAGGATGGCGGGGATCTTCCCATTCACCCCTCCACTTT; cdr3_aa: CASSEGWRGSSHSPLHF; d_call: .; clone_size: .; v_call: TRBV6-1; j_call: TRBJ1-6
cdr3_nt: TGTGCCAGCAGTGAATTCGGGTTAAGCACAGATACGCAGTATTTT; cdr3_aa: CASSEFGLSTDTQYF; d_call: .; clone_size: once; v_call: TRBV6-1; j_call: TRBJ2-3
cdr3_nt: TGTGCCAGCAGGGAGGATAGGAATCAGCCCCAGCATTTT; cdr3_aa: CASREDRNQPQHF; d_call: .; clone_size: .; v_call: TRBV6-5; j_call: TRBJ1-5
cdr3_nt: TGTGCCAGCAGCAACCGGGGGGACACTGAAGCTTTCTTT; cdr3_aa: CASSNRGDTEAFF; d_call: .; clone_size: .; v_call: TRBV7-3; j_call: TRBJ1-1
cdr3_nt: TGTGCCAGCAGTGATCGTCACTACCTGGCCACTGAAGCTTTCTTT; cdr3_aa: CASSDRHYLATEAFF; d_call: .; clone_size: .; v_call: TRBV2; j_call: TRBJ1-1